What follows is one T cell receptor beta chain and its context. This sample stems from a study of CD8 T cells in Susac syndrome. Study overall: When their blood was taken, patients with Susac syndrome were therapy-naive, taking corticosteroids, or taking intravenous immunoglobulin alone.

In germline, CDR1 is LNHDA, CDR2 SQIVND (reference sequence). The length of the CDR3 is 15 residues. The V gene lost 4 bases and the J gene lost 0 bases, with 13 bases spanning the gap. Roughly 0.45 to 1 ug RNA was reverse transcribed with random hexamers. TCRdb itself ran the immunoSEQ multiplex PCR reads through MiXCR, one entry per CDR3 protein. The data contain some 180,000 distinct CDR3 sequences, roughly 94% of them singletons. Patients with Susac syndrome met diagnostic criteria that were recently defined for definite or probable disease. Sequenced sample: CD4+ T cells from PBMCs. The chain links TRBV19 to TRBJ2-7, with D maybe TRBD1 (6 bases). The sequence derives from a human donor with Susac syndrome. The CDR3 DNA reads TGTGCCAGTAGTACTACAGGGACACCCTCCTACGAGCAGTACTTC. This sequence encodes CASSTTGTPSYEQYF.